Listed here are 16 T cell receptor beta chains from one sample, sequenced in a study of kidney transplant recipient with SARS-CoV-2 infection. One entry per CDR3 protein results from TCRdb running MiXCR on the reads. The top ten clones hold under 9.5% of a sample with approximately 240,000 distinct CDR3 sequences, more than 25% of them seen once. The sample here was a blood sample, taken at baseline and on roughly day 110 from a kidney transplant recipient. The receptors here all came from a male patient between 25 and 39 years old who had COVID-19 and was a kidney transplant recipient. Some of these T cells may belong to the graft donor.

This clonotype appeared a few times. The chain links TRBV5-4 to TRBJ2-7, with D possibly TRBD1 on 5 matching bases. CDR1 SGHNT and CDR2 YYREEE come from the germline V gene (reference sequence). The CDR3 length is 13 residues. V was cut by 1 base and J by 3 bases, with 8 bases left in between. CDR3 sequence reads: CASSLRQGYEQYF. The CDR3 coding sequence is TGTGCCAGCAGCTTGCGGCAGGGCTACGAGCAGTACTTC.

This clonotype has a count of ten or more. CDR3 nucleotide sequence: TGTGCCAGCCGCGGACTCGTACCAGGAAAGACCTATGGCTACACCTTC. This encodes CASRGLVPGKTYGYTF. The chain combines TRBV5-4 with TRBJ1-2, with unresolved D. Germline assignment: CDR1 SGHNT and CDR2 YYREEE (reference sequence). The CDR3 spans 16 residues. V dropped 7 bases and J dropped 4 bases, with 23 bases sitting between them.

This clonotype was detected many times. CDR3 amino acids: CASSEEQGQAFF. The CDR3, as DNA: TGCGCCAGCAGTGAAGAACAGGGTCAAGCTTTCTTT. This chain links TRBV10-1 with TRBJ1-1; D is perhaps TRBD1 (6 bases). The CDR3 totals 12 residues. Trimming took 3 bases from V and 9 from J, leaving 11 bases between them. Germline V gives CDR1 WNHNN, CDR2 SYGVQD (reference sequence).

This clonotype was seen ten or more times. This chain connects TRBV28 to TRBJ1-3, with unresolved D. The CDR3 spans 11 residues. Trimming removed 3 bases from V and 7 bases from J, with 4 bases in between. Germline CDR1 MDHEN, CDR2 SYDVKM. The CDR3 DNA reads as TGTGCCAGCAGTTTGGGGAACACCATATATTTT. Residues: CASSLGNTIYF.

This clonotype was counted ten times or more. This rearrangement joins TRBV4-2 to TRBJ2-7, with D uncertain. Germline V CDR1 and CDR2: LGHNA, YNFKEQ. V was trimmed by 0 bases and J by 1 base, leaving 7 bases between them. There are 14 residues in the CDR3. CDR3 sequence: CASSQDEQSYEQYF. CDR3 bases: TGTGCCAGCAGCCAAGATGAGCAGTCCTACGAGCAGTACTTC.

About this clonotype itself: Being one base from a much bigger clone, this may be a read error. This chain joins TRBV6-5 and TRBJ1-4, with 7 bases matching TRBD1. Germline V lookup: CDR1 MNHEY, CDR2 SVGAGI. This CDR3 is built from 14 residues. V was pared by 10 bases and J by 8 bases, with 13 bases of the junction left unmatched. CDR3 amino acids: CANSRDRLREKLFF. The CDR3 DNA reads TGTGCCAACAGCCGGGACAGATTGAGGGAAAAACTGTTTTTT.

Turning to this clonotype: Possible read error: a much larger clone is one base away. This chain uses TRBV6-6 with TRBJ1-2, with D uncertain. Trimming pared 5 bases from V and 4 bases from J, leaving 23 bases between. Germline V gives CDR1 MNHNY, CDR2 SVGAGI (reference sequence). CDR3 length: 17 residues. CDR3 loop: CASSGLAGGRKTYGYTF. The DNA for the CDR3 is TGTGCCAGCAGTGGGCTCGCAGGTGGGAGAAAGACCTATGGCTACACCTTC.

This sequence joins TRBV10-1 and TRBJ1-2; D is uncertain. The CDR3 spans 17 residues. The ends were cut back, 5 bases at V and 4 bases at J, with 23 bases in the middle. In germline, CDR1 is WNHNN, CDR2 SYGVQD (reference sequence). CDR3 sequence: CASSLTTRSRKTYGYTF. Here the CDR3 DNA reads TGCGCCAGCAGTTTGACAACAAGATCGCGAAAGACCTATGGCTACACCTTC.

This clonotype has a count of ten or more. This chain connects TRBV11-1 to TRBJ1-2; no clear D. The CDR3 is made up of 17 amino acids. The germline CDR1 and CDR2 sequences are SGHAT and FQDESV (reference sequence). Between the trimmed V and J ends, which lost 5 bases and 4 bases, there was a span of 23 bases. The chain's CDR3 is CASSLDCKAGKTYGYTF. DNA of the CDR3: TGTGCCAGCAGCCTTGACTGTAAGGCTGGAAAGACCTATGGCTACACCTTC.

In regard to this clonotype: Given a much more abundant clone one base away, this may be a read error. The rearrangement links TRBV5-5 to TRBJ1-5; no clear D gene. The germline V and J ends were trimmed by 2 bases and 9 bases, with 15 bases remaining between them. This CDR3 is 14 amino acids long. Germline CDR1 SGHKS, CDR2 YYEKEE (reference sequence). CDR3 sequence: CASSFSGLHRPQHF. CDR3 nucleotide sequence: TGTGCCAGCAGCTTTTCTGGTTTGCATCGGCCCCAGCATTTT.

As to this clonotype: At one end the junction does not follow the germline gene, possibly because of a read error. The rearrangement joins TRBV30 to TRBJ1-6; D gene ambiguous. The length of the CDR3 is 15 residues. Germline V gene data show CDR1 as GTSNPN and CDR2 as SVGIG (reference sequence). The CDR3: CAWGGLGWYNSPLHF. In DNA, the CDR3 is TGTGCCTGGGGTGGACTGGGATGGTATAATTCGCCCCTCCACTTT.

This clonotype has ten or more counts. The chain combines TRBV7-8 with TRBJ2-2, with 10 bases aligning to TRBD2. This CDR3 spans 17 amino acids. V lost 3 bases and J lost 7; bases outside the gene matches: 11. From germline, CDR1 is SGHVS and CDR2 FQNEAQ. The CDR3 region is CASSFYTSGANVGELFF. Here the CDR3 DNA reads TGTGCCAGCAGCTTCTATACTAGCGGGGCGAATGTCGGGGAGCTGTTTTTT.

Many counts were recorded for this clonotype. This chain links TRBV30 with TRBJ2-1, with 7 nucleotides matching TRBD1. The germline V gene has CDR1 GTSNPN and CDR2 SVGIG (reference sequence). The CDR3 loop spans 18 amino acids. After removal of 0 bases from V and 2 bases from J, the junction contained 13 bases not matched to a gene. CDR3 sequence: CAWSVRVWAGGPYNEQFF. The CDR3 coding sequence is TGTGCCTGGAGTGTAAGGGTCTGGGCAGGGGGTCCCTACAATGAGCAGTTCTTC.

Concerning this clonotype itself: A much more abundant neighbour one base away suggests this may be a read error. This chain uses TRBV18 with TRBJ2-4; D is possibly TRBD2 (5 bases). Germline V gives CDR1 KGHSH, CDR2 LQKENI. CDR3 length: 17 amino acids. In DNA form, the CDR3 reads TGTGCCAGCTCACCAGGAGTAGCGTCGCTAGCCAAAAACATTCAGCACTTC. Its protein product is CASSPGVASLAKNIQHF.

This clonotype was found many times. The chain employs TRBV16 and TRBJ1-2; D is unclear. The V end lost 5 bases, the J end lost 4 bases, and 23 bases lay between the germline ends. This CDR3 contains 17 residues. The germline gives CDR1 KGHSY, CDR2 FQNENV. The CDR3 DNA reads TGTGCCAGCAGCAGGATCCTGGTCGTTAGAAAGACCTATGGCTACACCTTC. Protein sequence: CASSRILVVRKTYGYTF.

V usage is TRBV4-1 and J usage is TRBJ2-3; 10 bases are shared with TRBD1. The CDR3 is 17 residues long. CDR1 and CDR2 (germline): MGHRA, YSYEKL. The trim removed 2 bases at V and 3 bases at J, leaving 8 bases unmatched. The CDR3 DNA sequence: TGCGCCAGCAGCCAACCTCGGGACAGGGGATCGACAGATACGCAGTATTTT. Its translation is CASSQPRDRGSTDTQYF.